This TCR beta chain was sequenced during a study of blood T cell repertoires in COVID-19 (TCRdb year 2020). A note on the overall study: Samples covering the acute and convalescent phases of COVID-19 were provided by collaborators in the United States, Italy and Spain. The samples were drawn from the first 160 participants of the ongoing ImmuneRACE study and from 1,200 or so subjects provided by 6 global collaborators. Where available, HLA class I and class II types were obtained from metadata supplied by the sample provider rather than from assay-based typing. Sample metadata almost always included a de-identified subject ID, COVID-19 status, age in years and sex. The repertoires were released in a freely available public database meant as a resource for research on the immune response to SARS-CoV-2. Deeply sampled blood TCRbeta repertoires from subjects exposed to, actively infected with, or recovered from COVID-19 were included in the dataset. The prospective study material was composed of cDNA or gDNA derived from T cells, B-cell-depleted T cells, or PBMCs. Findings and caveats that apply to the study as a whole: The amount of clinical and demographic metadata varied by source and participant and was provided uncurated.

Whole blood was collected in K2EDTA tubes by collaborating institutions according to the institutions' own protocols. For TCRbeta analysis, collaborators shipped samples as frozen whole blood, isolated PBMCs, or DNA extracted from either of those sample types. From a lookup of the germline V gene, CDR1 and CDR2 are SGHRS and YFSETQ. At the junction V is shortened by 0 bases and J by 9 bases; bases outside the gene matches: 3. From its cysteine to its phenylalanine, the CDR3 spans 14 amino acids. Here the CDR3 DNA is all that survives: 42 bases in frame from base 1. Comment on this clone: It has no known antigen specificity. No much larger clone exists at a distance of one base, and base qualities are not known.

The immunoSEQ Assay, a bias-controlled multiplex PCR, was used to amplify TCRbeta CDR3 regions from genomic DNA. Turning to the authors' computational methods: The number of nucleated cells in each sample was estimated by amplification of reference gene primers within the assay. Sequence reads were collapsed and filtered to measure the absolute abundance of every unique TCRbeta CDR3 rearrangement. For each sample, productive Simpson clonality was calculated as the square root of Simpson's diversity index over productive rearrangements. What TCRdb holds here is the immuneACCESS table cut down to in-frame rearrangements. Part of the clones is not present; checked against another copy, under half of the missing clones reflect an unresolved V gene, and the others are unexplained. V, J and clone size are taken as reported in that table, and D and trimming were inferred from the DNA itself. The sample table contains roughly 71,000 clones; only one count was recorded for about four fifths of them. The biggest ten clones account for 7.5% to 9.5% of the sample.

The V and J genes are TRBV5-1 and TRBJ1-6, and 7 junction bases match TRBD1. The sequence derives from a man aged 45-65 years with active COVID-19. The sequencing input was peripheral blood. The sequence in DNA is TGCGCCAGCAGCTTGGGGTCAGGGGGTTCACCCCTCCACTTT. The translation is CASSLGSGGSPLHF. The CDR3, completed at both ends by the reference TRBV5-1 and TRBJ1-6 genes, gives the full variable domain KAGVTQTPRYLIKTRGQQVTLSCSPISGHRSVSWYQQTPGQGLQFLFEYFSETQRNKGNFPGRFSGRQFSNSRSEMNVSTLELGDSALYLCASSLGSGGSPLHFGNGTRLTVT.